One and the same sample provided the 32 T cell receptor beta chains below, sequenced in a study of control samples from healthy donors and cancer patients. TCRdb's table, derived via immunoSEQ multiplex PCR, lists solely in-frame clones and lacks some. Of fewer than 20,000 clones listed, around four fifths are singletons. The sequencing sample was made of PBMCs. Every receptor here comes from a woman in her seventies with lung cancer.

This chain links TRBV7-8 with TRBJ1-5; D may be TRBD1 (5 bases). This CDR3 comprises 15 residues. Trimming removed 1 base at V and 3 bases at J, with 10 bases between. Germline V gene sequence: CDR1 SGHVS, CDR2 FQNEAQ. As DNA, the CDR3 is TGTGCCAGCAGCTTAGGGCAGGGCGTCAATCAGCCCCAGCATTTT. Protein product: CASSLGQGVNQPQHF. The full variable domain, with the rest looked up from reference TRBV7-8 and TRBJ1-5, is GAGVSQSPRYKVAKRGQDVALRCDPISGHVSLFWYQQALGQGPEFLTYFQNEAQLDKSGLPSDRFFAERPEGSVSTLKIQRTQQEDSAVYLCASSLGQGVNQPQHFGDGTRLSIL.

This clone was picked up a small number of times. The V and J genes are TRBV24-1 and TRBJ1-3; D uncertain. The length of the CDR3 is 14 residues. Deletions cut 2 bases from V and 0 bases from J, with 4 bases between. Per the germline V gene, CDR1 is KGHDR and CDR2 is SFDVKD. DNA of the CDR3: TGTGCCACCAGTGATTCTAACTCTGGAAACACCATATATTTT. Translating it yields CATSDSNSGNTIYF.

V and J are TRBV5-6 and TRBJ1-3; a possible D gene is TRBD1 (6 bases). V was trimmed by 0 bases and J by 0 bases, leaving 10 bases between them. The CDR3 extends over 16 amino acids. Germline CDR1 is SGHDT and CDR2 is YYEEEE. The CDR3 DNA sequence: TGTGCCAGCAGCTTGGGTCAGGGGAGCTCTGGAAACACCATATATTTT. Its protein product is CASSLGQGSSGNTIYF.

The rearrangement links TRBV29-1 to TRBJ1-1; no firm D call. CDR3 length equals 13 residues. The germline V gene has CDR1 SQVTM and CDR2 ANQGSEA. Trimming cost V 3 bases and J 1 base, with 9 bases left between them. CDR3 residues: CSVDPRKNTEAFF. CDR3 coding DNA: TGCAGCGTTGATCCACGGAAGAACACTGAAGCTTTCTTT.

CDR3 protein: CATSPRTGRETQYF. The DNA for the CDR3 is TGTGCCACCAGCCCCCGGACAGGTAGAGAGACCCAGTACTTC. The chain joins TRBV15 to TRBJ2-5, with 7 nucleotides matching TRBD1. Germline V CDR1 and CDR2: LNHNV, YYDKDF (reference sequence). CDR3 length: 14 residues. Trimming cost V 5 bases and J 4 bases; bases outside gene matches: 7. The variable domain in full, with the rest retrieved from reference TRBV15 and TRBJ2-5, is DAMVIQNPRYQVTQFGKPVTLSCSQTLNHNVMYWYQQKSSQAPKLLFHYYDKDFNNEADTPDNFQSRRPNTSFCFLDIRSPGLGDTAMYLCATSPRTGRETQYFGPGTRLLVL.

The chain has TRBV9 and TRBJ2-3; the D gene is possibly TRBD2 (5 bases). Trimming took off 4 bases at V and 1 base at J, with 13 bases between the two ends. CDR3 length equals 15 residues. Germline V gene data show CDR1 as SGDLS and CDR2 as YYNGEE. DNA for the CDR3: TGTGCCAGCAGCCCGTTGAGTAGCGGCACAGATACGCAGTATTTT. Its translation is CASSPLSSGTDTQYF.

The chain has TRBV9 and TRBJ1-2, with 7 bases identical to TRBD1. The CDR3 loop spans 14 amino acids. The V segment lost 3 bases and the J segment 0 bases; nucleotides outside the gene matches: 2. Looked up from germline, CDR1 is SGDLS and CDR2 is YYNGEE. The CDR3 DNA is TGTGCCAGCAGCGGGGACAGCTCTAACTATGGCTACACCTTC. This translates into CASSGDSSNYGYTF. The full variable domain, rest sourced from reference TRBV9 and TRBJ1-2, is DSGVTQTPKHLITATGQRVTLRCSPRSGDLSVYWYQQSLDQGLQFLIQYYNGEERAKGNILERFSAQQFPDLHSELNLSSLELGDSALYFCASSGDSSNYGYTFGSGTRLTVV.

This clone is a singleton in its sample. The genes are TRBV7-9 and TRBJ2-1; the D is unclear. Germline CDR1 reads SEHNR; CDR2 reads FQNEAQ (reference sequence). This CDR3 spans 15 amino acids. Trimming removed 6 bases at V and 3 bases at J, with 15 bases between. The CDR3 nucleotides are TGTGCCAGCAGTTGGTCGGCCGGAATCTACAATGAGCAGTTCTTC. This encodes CASSWSAGIYNEQFF. The full variable domain, completed using reference TRBV7-9 and TRBJ2-1, is DTGVSQNPRHKITKRGQNVTFRCDPISEHNRLYWYRQTLGQGPEFLTYFQNEAQLEKSRLLSDRFSAERPKGSFSTLEIQRTEQGDSAMYLCASSWSAGIYNEQFFGPGTRLTVL.

The genes are TRBV6-6 and TRBJ1-1; 7 bases fit TRBD1. The germline CDR1 and CDR2 sequences are MNHNY and SVGAGI (reference sequence). The CDR3 is made up of 12 amino acids. V was pared by 5 bases and J by 4 bases, with 1 base of the junction left unmatched. In DNA form, the CDR3 reads TGTGCCAGCAGTCGACAGGGCACTGAAGCTTTCTTT. It is translated as CASSRQGTEAFF.

The chain carries TRBV6-2 or TRBV6-3 and TRBJ2-2; 9 bases line up with TRBD2. CDR1 and CDR2 (germline): MNHEY, SVGEGT. The CDR3 is 15 amino acids. The V gene end was trimmed by 6 bases and the J gene end by 5 bases; junction bases not matched to a gene: 7. The CDR3 bases are TGTGCCAGCAGCCTGGGACTAGCAGGGACCGGGGAGCTGTTTTTT. It is translated as CASSLGLAGTGELFF.

By sample fraction, this clone is large (0.1 to 1%). The J gene is TRBJ1-4, the V gene TRBV6-5; D possibly corresponds to TRBD1 (6 bases). The CDR3 loop spans 14 amino acids. Germline CDR1 and CDR2: MNHEY and SVGAGI. V was clipped by 5 bases and J by 6 bases, with 13 bases between them. CDR3 loop: CASSNGQTYEKLFF. In DNA form, the CDR3 reads TGTGCCAGCAGTAACGGACAGACGTATGAAAAACTGTTTTTT.

This sequence joins TRBV29-1 and TRBJ2-3; 14 nucleotides line up with TRBD2. The CDR3 has 15 residues. CDR1 and CDR2 (germline): SQVTM, ANQGSEA. Germline trimming cut 6 bases from V and 0 bases from J; bases unmatched to any gene: 2. CDR3 DNA: TGCAGCGTGAGGACTAGCGGGAGGAGCACAGATACGCAGTATTTT. It yields the protein CSVRTSGRSTDTQYF.

The rearrangement links TRBV6-5 to TRBJ1-1; 7 nucleotides align to TRBD1. This CDR3 is built from 14 residues. The V and J ends lost 4 bases and 0 bases, in that order; junction bases with no gene match: 2. The germline V gene encodes CDR1 MNHEY and CDR2 SVGAGI. CDR3 amino acids: CASSSGQLNTEAFF. The CDR3 DNA reads TGTGCCAGCAGTTCGGGACAGCTGAACACTGAAGCTTTCTTT.

The chain uses TRBV7-9 and TRBJ2-7; a possible D gene is TRBD1 (5 bases). The CDR3 spans 14 residues. The V and J ends lost 5 bases and 0 bases respectively, with 11 bases between them. The germline V gene has CDR1 SEHNR and CDR2 FQNEAQ (reference sequence). The CDR3 loop reads CASSPGWSSYEQYF. DNA of the CDR3: TGTGCCAGCAGCCCAGGGTGGAGCTCCTACGAGCAGTACTTC.

This rearrangement joins TRBV5-8 to TRBJ2-7; D gene ambiguous. Per the germline V gene, CDR1 is SGHTS and CDR2 is YDEGEE. The V end lost 0 bases, the J end lost 6 bases, and 7 bases lay between the germline ends. The length of the CDR3 is 12 residues. CDR3: CASSLDEGEQYF. DNA of the CDR3: TGTGCCAGCAGCTTGGACGAAGGCGAGCAGTACTTC.

This clone was counted a few times. The chain couples TRBV2 to TRBJ1-6; 11 bases are shared with TRBD1. This CDR3 has 14 residues. The V and J ends lost 10 bases and 7 bases, in that order; junction bases with no gene match: 6. Germline V gene data show CDR1 as SNHLY and CDR2 as FYNNEI. The CDR3 sequence: CATRTGGENSPLHF. The CDR3, as DNA: TGTGCCACTAGGACAGGGGGCGAAAATTCACCCCTCCACTTT.

The CDR3 coding sequence is TGCGCCAGCAGCTTGGAAGGGACAGGCTACTATGGCTACACCTTC. Encoded protein: CASSLEGTGYYGYTF. The chain joins TRBV5-1 to TRBJ1-2; 8 bases are a match to TRBD1. After removal of 0 bases from V and 3 bases from J, the junction contained 4 bases not matched to a gene. CDR1 and CDR2 (germline): SGHRS, YFSETQ. The CDR3 consists of 15 residues. The full variable domain, with the rest looked up from reference TRBV5-1 and TRBJ1-2, is KAGVTQTPRYLIKTRGQQVTLSCSPISGHRSVSWYQQTPGQGLQFLFEYFSETQRNKGNFPGRFSGRQFSNSRSEMNVSTLELGDSALYLCASSLEGTGYYGYTFGSGTRLTVV.

V is TRBV5-8 and J is TRBJ2-5; the match to TRBD1 covers 9 bases. Germline assignment: CDR1 SGHTS and CDR2 YDEGEE. The CDR3 runs 14 residues. J was trimmed by 7 bases and V by 3 bases; bases with no gene match: 7. CDR3 DNA: TGTGCCAGCAGCTCGGACAGGGGAGGAGGGACCCAGTACTTC. Encoded protein: CASSSDRGGGTQYF.

CDR3 residues: CASSFRTGPSTDTQYF. The CDR3 coding sequence is TGTGCCAGCAGCTTCCGGACGGGACCTAGCACAGATACGCAGTATTTT. This chain connects TRBV13 to TRBJ2-3, with D tentatively TRBD1 or TRBD2 (5 bases each). The CDR3 covers 16 residues. Germline loops: CDR1 PRHDT, CDR2 FYEKMQ (reference sequence). V lost 3 bases, J lost 0 bases, and 13 bases lay in between.

The V gene is TRBV6-5, the J gene TRBJ2-7; D uncertain. The CDR3 is made up of 14 amino acids. The V gene's germline CDR1 is MNHEY and CDR2 SVGAGI. Deletions cut 7 bases from V and 2 bases from J, with 15 bases between. CDR3 sequence: CASKTSADAYEQYF. CDR3 DNA sequence: TGTGCCAGCAAGACAAGCGCCGATGCCTACGAGCAGTACTTC.

V usage is TRBV12-3 or TRBV12-4 and J usage is TRBJ1-2; possibly TRBD1 for D (5 bases). The CDR3 contains 12 residues. Trimming took 6 bases from V and 8 from J, leaving 13 bases between them. The CDR3 nucleotides are TGTGCCAGCAGGTCCCCCCAGGGAGGCTACACCTTC. Its protein product is CASRSPQGGYTF.

This clone was counted a single time. The chain uses TRBV5-4 and TRBJ2-5, with TRBD2 matching over 13 bases. V trimming: 3 bases; J trimming: 4 bases; junction bases outside the gene matches: 6. The CDR3 extends over 16 amino acids. Germline V lookup: CDR1 SGHNT, CDR2 YYREEE (reference sequence). The CDR3 nucleotides read TGTGCCAGCAGCTCCGGCGGACTAGCGGGAGTAGAGACCCAGTACTTC. Its translation is CASSSGGLAGVETQYF.

V is TRBV7-2 and J is TRBJ2-5, with 7 bases aligning to TRBD2. The V and J ends lost 1 base and 4 bases, in that order; junction bases with no gene match: 6. Germline assignment: CDR1 SGHTA and CDR2 FQGNSA. CDR3 length equals 15 residues. The CDR3: CASSLGLAGVETQYF. The CDR3 nucleotides are TGTGCCAGCAGCTTAGGACTAGCCGGGGTAGAGACCCAGTACTTC.

The chain links TRBV5-1 to TRBJ1-2; maybe TRBD1 (5 bases). Trimming left V 7 bases short and J 8 bases short, with 12 bases between. This CDR3 region has 11 residues. Germline-derived CDR1 and CDR2 are SGHRS and YFSETQ. CDR3 sequence (DNA): TGCGCCAGCCTGGGGGTAGAAGGCTACACCTTC. It yields the protein CASLGVEGYTF.

This sequence joins TRBV7-2 and TRBJ2-7; no clear D gene. The length of the CDR3 is 15 residues. Germline V gene sequence: CDR1 SGHTA, CDR2 FQGNSA. Trimming pared 3 bases from V and 0 bases from J, leaving 12 bases between. The CDR3 DNA sequence: TGTGCCAGCAGCTTCTTCCCAGCTACCTCCTACGAGCAGTACTTC. This encodes CASSFFPATSYEQYF.

This sequence joins TRBV4-3 and TRBJ2-5; 8 bases fit TRBD1. This CDR3 comprises 17 residues. Germline V gene lookup returns CDR1 LGHNA and CDR2 YSLEER. J gave up 4 bases and V 0 bases, and 10 bases lay outside the gene matches. The CDR3 is CASSQEPQGAGGETQYF. CDR3 DNA: TGCGCCAGCAGCCAAGAGCCCCAGGGGGCTGGAGGAGAGACCCAGTACTTC.

The chain carries TRBV6-5 and TRBJ2-1, with D perhaps matching TRBD1 (6 bases). The CDR3 runs 15 residues. Trimming stripped 6 bases from V and 1 base from J, with 13 bases between. Germline-derived CDR1 and CDR2 are MNHEY and SVGAGI. CDR3 region: CASSPVGGSYNEQFF. The CDR3 DNA follows: TGTGCCAGCAGCCCGGTAGGGGGATCCTACAATGAGCAGTTCTTC.

The chain uses TRBV28 and TRBJ1-2, with D unclear. Trimming shortened V by 6 bases and J by 11 bases, and 13 bases separated the two germline ends. CDR1 and CDR2 from the germline V gene are MDHEN and SYDVKM. CDR3 size: 11 residues. Here the CDR3 reads CASRYGPTYTF. In nucleotides, the CDR3 is TGTGCCAGCAGGTACGGACCGACTTACACCTTC.

In this sample, this clone turned up once. V is TRBV4-3 and J is TRBJ1-6; D is unclear. The CDR3 loop spans 13 amino acids. CDR1 and CDR2 (germline): LGHNA, YSLEER. V was trimmed by 0 bases and J by 10 bases, leaving 7 bases between them. This CDR3 reads CASSQDPRSPLHF. The CDR3 DNA is TGCGCCAGCAGCCAAGATCCCAGGTCACCCCTCCACTTT.

This chain joins TRBV30 and TRBJ2-1, with 8 bases lining up with TRBD1. After removal of 5 bases from V and 8 bases from J, the junction contained 5 bases not matched to a gene. There are 12 residues in the CDR3. The germline CDR1 and CDR2 sequences are GTSNPN and SVGIG (reference sequence). The CDR3 coding sequence is TGTGCCTGGGAAGTGGGACAGGATGAGCAGTTCTTC. As protein: CAWEVGQDEQFF.

The genes are TRBV7-9 and TRBJ1-1; D is unresolved. Germline V lookup: CDR1 SEHNR, CDR2 FQNEAQ (reference sequence). The CDR3 has 13 amino acids. V was trimmed by 0 bases and J by 3 bases, leaving 5 bases between them. CDR3 protein: CASSLALDTEAFF. The CDR3 DNA reads TGTGCCAGCAGCTTAGCTCTGGACACTGAAGCTTTCTTT.

The chain couples TRBV7-3 to TRBJ2-1; TRBD2 might be the D (6 bases). With 2 bases removed from V and 5 bases from J, the gap between germline ends came to 13 bases. The germline V gene has CDR1 SGHTA and CDR2 FQGTGA. The CDR3 extends over 15 amino acids. In DNA form, the CDR3 reads TGTGCCAGCAGCTTATTGGCTAGCGAACACAATGAGCAGTTCTTC. This encodes CASSLLASEHNEQFF.